These T cell receptor beta chains were read from a single sample in a study of cytomegalovirus exposure and HLA in healthy donors. Method: immunoSEQ multiplex PCR; TCRdb's copy keeps in-frame clones and lacks some. The data hold around 220,000 clones, with around three quarters observed a single time. Sequencing was carried out using PBMCs. These receptors were taken from a man aged 35-49 years in good health and CMV-seronegative. Both conserved end residues are part of each CDR3. The order of the fields is D gene, V gene, J gene, clone size, CDR3 protein, CDR3 DNA. The D gene is left open where the match is weak. Expanded clones get a size class; other rows say once, few or many, or leave the size out.

D: NA
V: TRBV5-6
J: TRBJ2-7
size: NA
CDR3: CASSLRTTLYEQYF
DNA: TGTGCCAGCAGCCTTCGGACTACCCTCTACGAGCAGTACTTC

D: NA
V: TRBV5-5
J: TRBJ2-5
size: NA
CDR3: CASSLSAGSLMETQYF
DNA: TGTGCCAGCAGCTTGTCGGCGGGAAGTCTCATGGAGACCCAGTACTTC

D: TRBD2
V: TRBV5-1
J: TRBJ2-1
size: NA
CDR3: CASSFGGSYNEQFF
DNA: TGCGCCAGCAGCTTCGGGGGGTCCTACAATGAGCAGTTCTTC

D: NA
V: TRBV10-3
J: TRBJ2-5
size: NA
CDR3: CAIRGGGHGETQYF
DNA: TGTGCCATCAGGGGTGGGGGCCATGGGGAGACCCAGTACTTC

D: TRBD1
V: TRBV2
J: TRBJ1-5
size: NA
CDR3: CASRRDRGDQPQHF
DNA: TGTGCCAGCAGACGGGACAGGGGAGATCAGCCCCAGCATTTT

D: NA
V: TRBV13
J: TRBJ1-1
size: NA
CDR3: CASSYLRDSNTEAFF
DNA: TGTGCCAGCAGCTACCTGAGGGACTCGAACACTGAAGCTTTCTTT

D: TRBD2
V: TRBV30
J: TRBJ2-2
size: NA
CDR3: CAWTPGLAGGPGGELFF
DNA: TGTGCCTGGACCCCGGGACTAGCGGGAGGGCCAGGCGGGGAGCTGTTTTTT

D: NA
V: TRBV5-4
J: TRBJ1-6
size: NA
CDR3: CASSLQGGSPLHF
DNA: TGTGCCAGCAGCTTACAGGGCGGATCACCCCTCCACTTT

D: NA
V: TRBV5-4
J: TRBJ2-3
size: NA
CDR3: CASSHSGKGADTQYF
DNA: TGTGCCAGCAGCCACTCAGGGAAGGGGGCAGATACGCAGTATTTT

D: NA
V: TRBV27
J: TRBJ1-1
size: few
CDR3: CASRRGTEAFF
DNA: TGTGCCAGTAGAAGGGGCACTGAAGCTTTCTTT

D: NA
V: TRBV4-1
J: TRBJ1-1
size: NA
CDR3: CASSQEGNERQINTEAFF
DNA: TGCGCCAGCAGCCAAGAAGGGAATGAGAGACAGATTAACACTGAAGCTTTCTTT

D: NA
V: TRBV5-1
J: TRBJ2-1
size: NA
CDR3: CASSLVAGSYNEQFF
DNA: TGCGCCAGCAGCTTGGTGGCGGGGTCCTACAATGAGCAGTTCTTC

D: NA
V: TRBV15
J: TRBJ2-5
size: NA
CDR3: CATSSRRNWYQETQYF
DNA: TGTGCCACCAGCAGTAGGAGGAATTGGTACCAAGAGACCCAGTACTTC

D: TRBD2
V: TRBV6-4
J: TRBJ2-7
size: NA
CDR3: CASSWSGSSPPYEQYF
DNA: TGTGCCAGCAGTTGGAGCGGGAGTAGTCCCCCCTACGAGCAGTACTTC

D: NA
V: TRBV9
J: TRBJ2-1
size: NA
CDR3: CASSGGFPNEQFF
DNA: TGTGCCAGCAGCGGGGGCTTTCCAAATGAGCAGTTCTTC

D: NA
V: TRBV7-9
J: TRBJ1-5
size: NA
CDR3: CASSLGQFQPQHF
DNA: TGTGCCAGCAGCTTAGGACAGTTTCAGCCCCAGCATTTT

D: TRBD2
V: TRBV10-3
J: TRBJ2-1
size: NA
CDR3: CAISVSSGRIQDEQFF
DNA: TGTGCCATCAGTGTCTCTAGCGGGAGGATTCAGGATGAGCAGTTCTTC

D: NA
V: TRBV5-1
J: TRBJ2-5
size: once
CDR3: CASSHGKEGRETQYF
DNA: TGCGCCAGCAGCCACGGAAAGGAAGGGAGAGAGACCCAGTACTTC

D: NA
V: TRBV5-4
J: TRBJ1-6
size: few
CDR3: CASSLEGDSPLHF
DNA: TGTGCCAGCAGCTTGGAAGGGGATTCACCCCTCCACTTT

D: TRBD1
V: TRBV18
J: TRBJ1-1
size: NA
CDR3: CASTPGTGVTEAFF
DNA: TGTGCCAGCACTCCCGGGACAGGGGTAACTGAAGCTTTCTTT

D: TRBD2
V: TRBV7-2
J: TRBJ2-1
size: once
CDR3: CAIGGSSYNEQFF
DNA: TGTGCCATCGGGGGGAGCTCCTACAATGAGCAGTTCTTC

D: NA
V: TRBV7-2
J: TRBJ2-5
size: NA
CDR3: CASSPGETQYF
DNA: TGTGCCAGCAGCCCGGGGGAGACCCAGTACTTC

D: NA
V: TRBV14
J: TRBJ2-7
size: once
CDR3: CASSRQGRAYEQYF
DNA: TGTGCCAGCAGCCGGCAGGGGAGGGCTTACGAGCAGTACTTC

D: NA
V: TRBV12-5
J: TRBJ1-2
size: NA
CDR3: CASGSGGGYYGYTF
DNA: TGTGCTAGTGGTAGCGGGGGCGGGTACTATGGCTACACCTTC

D: TRBD1
V: TRBV18
J: TRBJ1-1
size: NA
CDR3: CASSQDLTPGQGVTEAFF
DNA: TGTGCCAGCTCGCAGGATTTGACCCCGGGACAGGGCGTCACTGAAGCTTTCTTT

D: NA
V: TRBV12-5
J: TRBJ1-5
size: NA
CDR3: CASGLVPGLKQPQHF
DNA: TGTGCTAGTGGTTTGGTACCAGGTCTCAAACAGCCCCAGCATTTT